Listed here are 21 T cell receptor beta chains from one sample, sequenced in a study of shared clonotypes between healthy human individuals. The data were produced by immunoSEQ multiplex PCR, yet TCRdb's version contains in-frame clones alone and is incomplete. Among nearly 1,000,000 clones listed, approximately 76% were seen once. Sequencing was carried out using memory CD4+ T cells sorted from blood. Stated subset: CD45RA-negative fraction. The origin of the receptors is a man between 18 and 29 years old in good health.

This clone is a singleton in its sample. The rearrangement joins TRBV5-6 to TRBJ1-2; 7 bases fit TRBD1. Germline trimming cut 4 bases from V and 7 bases from J; bases unmatched to any gene: 13. This CDR3 region has 15 residues. Germline V CDR1 and CDR2: SGHDT, YYEEEE. The CDR3 loop is CASSRWSYRGLGYTF. The CDR3 DNA follows: TGTGCCAGCAGCCGTTGGTCCTACAGGGGACTTGGCTACACCTTC.

This chain links TRBV18 with TRBJ2-7, with D possibly matching TRBD2 (6 bases). Trimming removed 6 bases from V and 2 bases from J, with 17 bases in between. Germline CDR1 is KGHSH and CDR2 is LQKENI. This CDR3 region has 15 residues. Here the CDR3 DNA reads TGTGCCAGCTCCCGAGAGGGCGGGATTACCTACGAGCAGTACTTC. The encoded protein is CASSREGGITYEQYF.

The CDR3 is CASSSAGAGDTDTQYF. The DNA of the CDR3 is TGCGCCAGCAGCAGTGCGGGAGCGGGGGACACAGATACGCAGTATTTT. V usage is TRBV5-1 and J usage is TRBJ2-3; 8 nucleotides agree with TRBD2. Trimming at V came to 4 bases and at J to 2 bases, leaving 9 bases not matched to a gene. CDR1 SGHRS and CDR2 YFSETQ come from the germline V gene. The CDR3 is 16 amino acids.

The chain combines TRBV7-2 with TRBJ1-2, with D unresolved. The CDR3 extends over 13 amino acids. V gave up 5 bases and J gave up 1 base, with 8 bases separating them. The germline V gene encodes CDR1 SGHTA and CDR2 FQGNSA. CDR3 protein: CASSDRDNYGYTF. CDR3 nucleotides: TGTGCCAGCAGCGACCGAGATAACTATGGCTACACCTTC.

DNA of the CDR3: TGTGCCAGCAGCTTTGAGGGTGTCTATGGCTACACCTTC. Its translation: CASSFEGVYGYTF. V and J are TRBV7-2 and TRBJ1-2, with D unclear. Germline V gene data show CDR1 as SGHTA and CDR2 as FQGNSA. V was trimmed by 3 bases and J by 4 bases, leaving 9 bases between them. CDR3 length: 13 amino acids.

This clone has a handful of counts. V usage is TRBV7-6 and J usage is TRBJ1-1, with TRBD1 matching over 9 bases. Germline V lookup: CDR1 SGHVS, CDR2 FNYEAQ. V lost 2 bases, J lost 4 bases, and 5 bases stayed unmatched. The CDR3 loop spans 15 amino acids. The CDR3 loop reads CASSLRDRDPTEAFF. The CDR3, as DNA: TGTGCCAGCAGCTTACGGGACAGGGATCCCACTGAAGCTTTCTTT.

This clone was found once. The rearrangement links TRBV7-2 to TRBJ2-5; 10 nucleotides match TRBD2. The CDR3 runs 15 residues. Unmatched junction bases numbered 2, after V lost 2 bases and J lost 2 bases. Germline CDR1 and CDR2: SGHTA and FQGNSA. CDR3 DNA: TGTGCCAGCAGCTTAAAGACTAGCGGGCAAGAGACCCAGTACTTC. It yields the protein CASSLKTSGQETQYF. Combining the CDR3 with reference TRBV7-2 and TRBJ2-5 gives the whole variable domain GAGVSQSPSNKVTEKGKDVELRCDPISGHTALYWYRQSLGQGLEFLIYFQGNSAPDKSGLPSDRFSAERTGGSVSTLTIQRTQQEDSAVYLCASSLKTSGQETQYFGPGTRLLVL.

This CDR3 reads CASEGAQGQPQHF. As DNA, the CDR3 is TGTGCCAGCGAGGGGGCTCAGGGGCAGCCCCAGCATTTT. The J gene is TRBJ1-5, the V gene TRBV6-5; 7 positions agree with TRBD1. Germline trimming cut 8 bases from V and 7 bases from J; bases unmatched to any gene: 8. CDR3 length: 13 amino acids. The germline V gene encodes CDR1 MNHEY and CDR2 SVGAGI.

This clone came up a few times. The sample holds other DNA sequences that translate to the same CDR3. The rearrangement links TRBV19 to TRBJ1-5; D is unresolved. V lost 1 base and J lost 2, with 3 bases in between. Looked up from germline, CDR1 is LNHDA and CDR2 is SQIVND (reference sequence). The CDR3 is 13 amino acids. This CDR3 is CASSIGGNQPQHF. The CDR3 DNA reads as TGTGCCAGTAGTATAGGTGGCAATCAGCCCCAGCATTTT.

This clone appeared a single time. The same CDR3 is also encoded by other DNA sequences in this sample. The chain employs TRBV7-9 and TRBJ1-1; 9 bases fit TRBD1. This CDR3 is built from 14 residues. With V trimmed by 5 bases and J by 1 base, 2 bases remained unmatched. The V gene's germline CDR1 is SEHNR and CDR2 FQNEAQ (reference sequence). CDR3 residues: CASSPGQGNTEAFF. CDR3 DNA: TGTGCCAGCAGCCCGGGACAGGGGAACACTGAAGCTTTCTTT.

The chain combines TRBV7-9 with TRBJ2-5, with TRBD2 matching 8 bases. V shed 5 bases, J shed 0 bases, and the junction held 5 bases outside the gene matches. There are 15 residues in the CDR3. CDR1 is SEHNR, CDR2 FQNEAQ, per germline (reference sequence). The CDR3 nucleotides read TGTGCCAGCAGCCTCTTAGCGGGGAACCAAGAGACCCAGTACTTC. This codes for CASSLLAGNQETQYF.

This sequence joins TRBV5-4 and TRBJ1-2, with a possible D match to TRBD1 (6 bases). V lost 0 bases and J lost 0, with 12 bases in between. Germline CDR1 SGHNT, CDR2 YYREEE (reference sequence). The CDR3 runs 16 residues. As DNA, the CDR3 is TGTGCCAGCAGCTTGGCCCCGGGACAAACTAACTATGGCTACACCTTC. It encodes CASSLAPGQTNYGYTF.

The chain combines TRBV12-5 with TRBJ1-1; maybe TRBD1 (6 bases). This CDR3 is 12 amino acids long. In germline, CDR1 is LGHNT, CDR2 FRNRAP. V lost 5 bases and J lost 10, with 14 bases in between. In DNA, the CDR3 is TGTGCTAGTGGTCCCCCCGGGGGGCGAGCTTTCTTT. This encodes CASGPPGGRAFF.

The chain combines TRBV25-1 with TRBJ2-7; TRBD1 aligns across 11 bases. Germline lookup yields CDR1 MGHDK and CDR2 SYGVNS. The CDR3 consists of 16 residues. Trimming at V came to 6 bases and at J to 5 bases, leaving 12 bases not matched to a gene. The CDR3, as DNA: TGTGCCAGCAGCGCCAGGGGGACAGGGGGTAGGAACGAGCAGTACTTC. Its protein product is CASSARGTGGRNEQYF.

The chain couples TRBV19 to TRBJ2-7; 9 nucleotides line up with TRBD1. Germline V CDR1 and CDR2: LNHDA, SQIVND (reference sequence). V lost 6 bases, J lost 1 base, and 10 bases stayed unmatched. The CDR3 has 16 amino acids. As DNA, the CDR3 is TGTGCCAGTAGCCGTGGGGACAGGGCTAAGTCCTACGAGCAGTACTTC. Protein product: CASSRGDRAKSYEQYF.

The V gene is TRBV6-5, the J gene TRBJ2-2, with a tentative D call TRBD1 (6 bases). The germline V gene has CDR1 MNHEY and CDR2 SVGAGI. Deletions cut 6 bases from V and 1 base from J, with 12 bases between. CDR3 length: 15 amino acids. Written as DNA, the CDR3 is TGTGCCAGCAGATCCACAGGGAAGAACACCGGGGAGCTGTTTTTT. It yields the protein CASRSTGKNTGELFF.

The chain uses TRBV28 and TRBJ2-7; D might be TRBD2 (6 bases). V lost 5 bases and J 3 bases, leaving 17 bases between the germline ends. The CDR3 contains 15 residues. Germline CDR1 MDHEN, CDR2 SYDVKM. CDR3 DNA: TGTGCCAGCAGTGCCCGGGGGTCCAACTACTACGAGCAGTACTTC. Translated: CASSARGSNYYEQYF.

The V and J genes are TRBV5-5 and TRBJ1-4, with unresolved D. Trimming took 0 bases from V and 8 from J, leaving 17 bases between them. The CDR3 spans 16 residues. Germline loops: CDR1 SGHKS, CDR2 YYEKEE (reference sequence). The CDR3 DNA reads TGTGCCAGCAGCTTGGCCTTAGGGCAGATGGCCGAAAAACTGTTTTTT. Residues: CASSLALGQMAEKLFF.

The V gene is TRBV4-1, the J gene TRBJ2-2; maybe TRBD1 (5 bases). Germline CDR1 and CDR2: MGHRA and YSYEKL. This CDR3 spans 15 amino acids. V lost 5 bases and J lost 3, with 13 bases in between. CDR3 sequence: CASSSHRTDTGELFF. CDR3 coding DNA: TGCGCCAGCAGCTCTCACAGGACCGACACCGGGGAGCTGTTTTTT.

The chain combines TRBV6-6 with TRBJ2-7; D may be TRBD1 (7 bases). The germline CDR1 and CDR2 sequences are MNHNY and SVGAGI (reference sequence). This CDR3 has 14 residues. V lost 3 bases and J 4 bases, leaving 13 bases between the germline ends. CDR3 nucleotide sequence: TGTGCCAGCAGTTATCAGGGGGGAATGTACGAGCAGTACTTC. Its translation: CASSYQGGMYEQYF.

The chain links TRBV19 to TRBJ1-3, with 12 nucleotides matching TRBD1. J was trimmed by 11 bases and V by 6 bases; bases with no gene match: 11. Germline CDR1 LNHDA, CDR2 SQIVND (reference sequence). The CDR3 totals 15 residues. For the CDR3, the DNA is TGTGCCAGTAGCCTAACCGGGACAGGGGGCTCCGCCATATATTTT. Its protein is CASSLTGTGGSAIYF.